This T cell receptor beta chain came from a study of cytomegalovirus exposure and HLA in healthy donors. Regarding the study as a whole: The study put about 180 TCR beta chains on its list as cytomegalovirus-associated.

The V end was cut by 5 bases, the J end by 4 bases, with 17 bases between. Germline loops: CDR1 LNHDA, CDR2 SQIVND (reference sequence). The CDR3 runs 15 residues. This clone was observed a single time. Its antigen is as yet unknown. Generated by immunoSEQ multiplex PCR, the TCRdb table keeps only in-frame clones and is missing some. The table lists 130,000 or so clones, about 90% of them singletons. This chain joins TRBV19 and TRBJ1-2; D is unresolved. The clonotype was recovered from a man younger than 40 in good health and CMV-seronegative. Sequenced: PBMCs. The CDR3 DNA sequence: TGTGCCAGTAGTGATGCCAGACTGATTGTCTATGGCTACACCTTC. Its protein is CASSDARLIVYGYTF.